The clone carrying this T cell receptor (beta chain) was counted once. Its specificity is unknown. Healthy donors had no documented immune events, such as infections, while sampled. The data stem from a study of identifying expanded T cells in peripheral blood. Assay: immunoSEQ multiplex PCR; the TCRdb copy retains only in-frame clones and omits some. The sample yields about 130,000 clones, 65% to 90% seen once. Study findings and constraints: Across healthy donors, higher total template counts meant significantly greater roughly 2-week count variance. Differentially abundant clones: around 1.1 between replicates, about 16 at approximately 14 days, less than 20 at four.

Source material: blood. The receptor was isolated from a person between 18 and 70 years old in good health.

The CDR3 protein is CASSSRDFHTGELFF. DNA of the CDR3: TGCGCCAGCAGCAGCCGGGACTTCCACACCGGGGAGCTGTTTTTT. The V gene is TRBV5-1, the J gene TRBJ2-2, with D possibly TRBD2 on 6 matching bases. The CDR3 extends over 15 amino acids. Looked up from germline, CDR1 is SGHRS and CDR2 is YFSETQ. Trimming stripped 4 bases from V and 3 bases from J, with 13 bases between.